What follows are 32 T cell receptor beta chains derived from one specimen sequenced in a study of long-term antiretroviral therapy in people with HIV. Researchers report immunoSEQ v3.0 was run at survey level. Assay used: immunoSEQ multiplex PCR; TCRdb lists only in-frame clones, some missing. The sample consists of about 7,200 clones, over 60% of them appearing once. Sequences were derived from unsorted PBMCs, sampled about 0.9 years before starting antiretroviral therapy. These receptors were collected from a man aged 35 to 55 with HIV.

V usage is TRBV11-2 and J usage is TRBJ1-5; D unclear. V shed 5 bases and J shed 0 bases, with 5 bases lying between them. The germline gives CDR1 SGHAT, CDR2 FQNNGV. The CDR3 contains 13 residues. CDR3 amino acids: CASSVNSNQPQHF. In DNA form, the CDR3 reads TGTGCCAGCAGCGTAAATAGCAATCAGCCCCAGCATTTT.

CDR3 residues: CASARTGGSNQPQHF. DNA of the CDR3: TGTGCTAGTGCAAGGACAGGGGGGAGCAATCAGCCCCAGCATTTT. This chain joins TRBV12-5 and TRBJ1-5, with 10 bases matching TRBD1. This CDR3 comprises 15 residues. Germline loops: CDR1 LGHNT, CDR2 FRNRAP. Trimming cost V 7 bases and J 1 base; bases outside gene matches: 4.

The J gene is TRBJ2-3, the V gene TRBV15; 7 bases map to TRBD2. The germline CDR1 and CDR2 sequences are LNHNV and YYDKDF (reference sequence). The CDR3 covers 17 residues. The trim removed 0 bases at V and 2 bases at J, leaving 8 bases unmatched. CDR3 sequence (DNA): TGTGCCACCAGCAGAGAGGTGGCGGGAGAGCTCACAGATACGCAGTATTTT. It is translated as CATSREVAGELTDTQYF.

The chain recombines TRBV6-5 with TRBJ1-6; D remains unclear. Trimming took off 8 bases at V and 8 bases at J, with 10 bases between the two ends. Germline CDR1 and CDR2: MNHEY and SVGAGI. This CDR3 contains 12 residues. This CDR3 reads CASGRSDSPLHF. The CDR3 region has the DNA TGTGCCAGCGGTCGGAGTGATTCACCCCTCCACTTT.

This chain connects TRBV21-1 to TRBJ2-7; whether TRBD2, the table's D call, matches the DNA was not checked. TRBV21-1 is termed a pseudogene. CDR3 length equals 17 residues. The CDR3 DNA follows: TGTGCCAGCAGCAACAGAGCGAGACTACCCTACTCCTACGAGCAGTACTTC. Encoded protein: CASSNRARLPYSYEQYF.

V and J are TRBV4-3 and TRBJ2-1; 7 bases map to TRBD1. This CDR3 is built from 15 residues. Germline V gene sequence: CDR1 LGHNA, CDR2 YSLEER. J was trimmed by 0 bases and V by 1 base; bases with no gene match: 0. This CDR3 is CASSQGQGSYNEQFF. The DNA for the CDR3 is TGCGCCAGCAGCCAAGGACAGGGCTCCTACAATGAGCAGTTCTTC.

V gene TRBV9 combines with J gene TRBJ1-2, with a weak D call TRBD1 (5 bases). CDR3 size: 14 residues. V lost 0 bases to trimming and J lost 6 bases, with 12 bases between them. CDR1 SGDLS and CDR2 YYNGEE come from the germline V gene. The CDR3 DNA reads TGTGCCAGCAGCGTAGCGGTCCGGGACGATGGCTACACCTTC. Protein sequence: CASSVAVRDDGYTF.

The chain carries TRBV6-1 and TRBJ2-7; 8 bases line up with TRBD1. The germline gives CDR1 MNHNS, CDR2 SASEGT. V lost 5 bases to trimming and J lost 2 bases; unmatched junction nucleotides: 2. CDR3 length: 13 residues. Written as DNA, the CDR3 is TGTGCCAGCAGTCTACAGGGGGCCTACGAGCAGTACTTC. This translates into CASSLQGAYEQYF.

The genes are TRBV5-1 and TRBJ2-7, with D possibly TRBD2 on 7 matching bases. Germline values: CDR1 SGHRS, CDR2 YFSETQ. The CDR3 consists of 13 residues. V shed 0 bases and J shed 5 bases, with 9 bases lying between them. CDR3 DNA sequence: TGCGCCAGCAGCTTGGGAGGGGGGGACGAGCAGTACTTC. This translates into CASSLGGGDEQYF.

The sample holds a few counts of this clone. The J gene is TRBJ1-5, the V gene TRBV27; no firm D call. V was clipped by 6 bases and J by 6 bases, with 15 bases between them. The CDR3 sequence is 14 residues long. Germline V gives CDR1 MNHEY, CDR2 SMNVEV (reference sequence). The CDR3 bases are TGTGCCAGCAGCCTCGGAGGGTATCCTCAGCCCCAGCATTTT. This gives the protein CASSLGGYPQPQHF.

The rearrangement links TRBV5-5 to TRBJ1-4; a possible D gene is TRBD1 (5 bases). The germline V gene encodes CDR1 SGHKS and CDR2 YYEKEE (reference sequence). V shed 1 base and J shed 8 bases, with 18 bases lying between them. This CDR3 is 16 amino acids long. In DNA, the CDR3 is TGTGCCAGCAGCTTGTCTTCTCCAGGGTTGAGAGAAAAACTGTTTTTT. It encodes CASSLSSPGLREKLFF.

The V gene is TRBV29-1, the J gene TRBJ1-1; 8 nucleotides match TRBD1. Trimming cost V 7 bases and J 2 bases; bases outside gene matches: 6. There are 13 residues in the CDR3. Germline CDR1 SQVTM, CDR2 ANQGSEA. CDR3 in amino acids: CSDFGQGNTEAFF. CDR3 nucleotide sequence: TGCAGCGATTTTGGACAGGGTAACACTGAAGCTTTCTTT.

V gene TRBV12-2 combines with J gene TRBJ2-7; TRBD1, the D gene given by the table, was not confirmed from the DNA. TRBV12-2 counts as a pseudogene. This CDR3 contains 15 residues. In DNA form, the CDR3 reads TGTGCAAGTCGCCAATCCAGGGGGTTGGGCTACGAGCAGTACTTC. Its translation: CASRQSRGLGYEQYF.

V gene TRBV14 combines with J gene TRBJ2-7; TRBD1 matches 7 bases. From germline, CDR1 is SGHDN and CDR2 FVKESK. Unmatched junction bases numbered 5, after V lost 3 bases and J lost 6 bases. The CDR3 extends over 13 amino acids. CDR3 amino acids: CASSHWTGSEQYF. CDR3 DNA sequence: TGTGCCAGCAGCCATTGGACAGGATCCGAGCAGTACTTC. Complete variable domain (other parts from reference TRBV14 and TRBJ2-7): EAGVTQFPSHSVIEKGQTVTLRCDPISGHDNLYWYRRVMGKEIKFLLHFVKESKQDESGMPNNRFLAERTGGTYSTLKVQPAELEDSGVYFCASSHWTGSEQYFGPGTRLTVT.

V and J are TRBV28 and TRBJ2-7; D is ambiguous. From germline, CDR1 is MDHEN and CDR2 SYDVKM. The ends were cut back, 2 bases at V and 0 bases at J, with 2 bases in the middle. The CDR3 is 12 residues long. CDR3 DNA sequence: TGTGCCAGCAGTTTAAACTCCTACGAGCAGTACTTC. It specifies CASSLNSYEQYF. Variable domain in full (rest from reference TRBV28 and TRBJ2-7): DVKVTQSSRYLVKRTGEKVFLECVQDMDHENMFWYRQDPGLGLRLIYFSYDVKMKEKGDIPEGYSVSREKKERFSLILESASTNQTSMYLCASSLNSYEQYFGPGTRLTVT.

J is TRBJ2-7 and V is TRBV10-1; maybe TRBD2 (6 bases). Germline loops: CDR1 WNHNN, CDR2 SYGVQD (reference sequence). The CDR3 is 15 amino acids. V was shortened by 3 bases and J by 2 bases, with 14 bases between the two germline ends. The CDR3 DNA reads TGCGCCAGCAGTGATCGGGACCGCGGGGCCTACGAGCAGTACTTC. It codes for CASSDRDRGAYEQYF.

This clone was recorded once. The gene calls are TRBV28 and TRBJ1-2; D uncertain. Trimming took off 5 bases at V and 5 bases at J, with 15 bases between the two ends. CDR1 is MDHEN and CDR2 is SYDVKM in the germline V gene. CDR3 length equals 14 residues. CDR3 coding DNA: TGTGCCAGCAGTGAGGTCTGGACCCTTTATGGCTACACCTTC. Translation: CASSEVWTLYGYTF.

The rearrangement joins TRBV4-3 to TRBJ1-4, with 7 bases lining up with TRBD1. CDR1 and CDR2 from the germline V gene are LGHNA and YSLEER. The junction had 6 bases not matched to a gene; V was cut back by 4 bases and J by 4 bases. The CDR3 length is 15 residues. CDR3 in amino acids: CASSPDRVGNEKLFF. CDR3 nucleotide sequence: TGCGCCAGCAGCCCCGACAGGGTCGGTAATGAAAAACTGTTTTTT.

The table lists this clone with a few counts. This chain's CDR3 is CASSLGGVGQPQHF. In nucleotides, the CDR3 is TGTGCCAGCAGTTTAGGCGGGGTGGGTCAGCCCCAGCATTTT. This chain uses TRBV28 with TRBJ1-5; D gene unclear. Germline values: CDR1 MDHEN, CDR2 SYDVKM. Trimming cost V 2 bases and J 6 bases, with 11 bases left between them. This CDR3 contains 14 residues.

This clone is labeled medium-sized. V gene TRBV2 combines with J gene TRBJ1-3; D gene uncertain. The length of the CDR3 is 14 residues. CDR1 is SNHLY, CDR2 FYNNEI, per germline. The V and J ends lost 10 bases and 1 base respectively, with 14 bases between them. The CDR3 reads CATREDLSGNTIYF. The CDR3 bases are TGTGCCACTAGGGAGGACCTTTCTGGAAACACCATATATTTT.

The rearrangement uses TRBV25-1 and TRBJ1-2; D is undetermined. V shed 10 bases and J shed 8 bases, with 11 bases lying between them. The length of the CDR3 is 10 residues. Germline V gene data show CDR1 as MGHDK and CDR2 as SYGVNS. This chain's CDR3 is CATHARGYTF. The CDR3 DNA sequence: TGTGCCACCCATGCAAGGGGCTACACCTTC.

The chain combines TRBV4-3 with TRBJ1-2; no firm D call. Per germline, CDR1 LGHNA and CDR2 YSLEER. The CDR3 extends over 13 amino acids. V lost 0 bases and J lost 6, with 8 bases in between. For the CDR3, the DNA is TGCGCCAGCAGCCAAGACCTCGCAGATGGCTACACCTTC. This gives the protein CASSQDLADGYTF.

The chain carries TRBV2 and TRBJ2-3; tentatively, D is TRBD1 or TRBD2 (5 bases each). Germline-derived CDR1 and CDR2 are SNHLY and FYNNEI. V lost 6 bases and J 3 bases, leaving 13 bases between the germline ends. The CDR3 extends over 14 amino acids. The CDR3 here is CASRRGSETDTQYF. CDR3 DNA sequence: TGTGCCAGCAGGAGGGGTAGTGAAACAGATACGCAGTATTTT.

This chain joins TRBV27 and TRBJ2-3; 7 nucleotides align to TRBD2. The CDR3 consists of 13 residues. The germline CDR1 and CDR2 sequences are MNHEY and SMNVEV (reference sequence). V gave up 0 bases and J gave up 6 bases; unmatched junction bases: 0. The CDR3 region has the DNA TGTGCCAGCAGTTTATCCGGGGGGGATACGCAGTATTTT. It yields the protein CASSLSGGDTQYF.

The rearrangement uses TRBV11-2 and TRBJ2-2, with 8 bases aligning to TRBD2. Germline V gives CDR1 SGHAT, CDR2 FQNNGV. V shed 5 bases and J 1 base; nucleotides not matched to a gene: 9. The CDR3 covers 17 residues. The CDR3 sequence: CASSPDLGLENTGELFF. The CDR3 DNA follows: TGTGCCAGCAGCCCAGATCTGGGACTAGAGAACACCGGGGAGCTGTTTTTT.

This clone was recorded only once. The chain uses TRBV4-1 and TRBJ1-6; 7 nucleotides line up with TRBD1. This CDR3 has 13 residues. The germline gives CDR1 MGHRA, CDR2 YSYEKL. Losses at the gene ends were 5 bases for V and 6 bases for J; bases not matched to a gene: 1. The CDR3 DNA follows: TGCGCCAGCAGCGGGGACAGTAATTCACCCCTCCACTTT. Its translation is CASSGDSNSPLHF.

The chain's CDR3 is CAITGTSGGPWSEQYF. CDR3 DNA sequence: TGTGCCATCACCGGGACTAGCGGGGGGCCGTGGAGCGAGCAGTACTTC. The J gene is TRBJ2-7, the V gene TRBV10-3; 15 bases line up with TRBD2. The CDR3 contains 16 residues. V was pared by 7 bases and J by 6 bases, with 10 bases of the junction left unmatched. The germline CDR1 and CDR2 sequences are ENHRY and SYGVKD.

V is TRBV5-1 and J is TRBJ2-7, with D perhaps matching TRBD1 (6 bases). Trimming removed 4 bases from V and 6 bases from J, with 17 bases in between. Germline V lookup: CDR1 SGHRS, CDR2 YFSETQ. The CDR3 is made up of 14 amino acids. The CDR3 region has the DNA TGCGCCAGCAGCCTGGGGGCATACGAAGGCGAGCAGTACTTC. Residues: CASSLGAYEGEQYF.

The chain links TRBV27 to TRBJ2-7, with 7 positions matching TRBD2. V was clipped by 6 bases and J by 0 bases; unmatched bases: 8. This CDR3 spans 15 amino acids. Germline CDR1 reads MNHEY; CDR2 reads SMNVEV (reference sequence). DNA of the CDR3: TGTGCCAGCAGCTTTGCAGGCGGGAGCTCCTACGAGCAGTACTTC. Protein: CASSFAGGSSYEQYF.

The chain carries TRBV6-5 and TRBJ2-7, with 7 nucleotides matching TRBD1. CDR1 is MNHEY and CDR2 is SVGAGI in the germline V gene. V trimming: 3 bases; J trimming: 3 bases; junction bases outside the gene matches: 2. There are 13 residues in the CDR3. CDR3 loop: CASSYGTDYEQYF. The CDR3 region has the DNA TGTGCCAGCAGTTATGGGACAGACTACGAGCAGTACTTC.

This clone is medium-sized. The CDR3 here is CASSDPGTGRYF. In DNA form, the CDR3 reads TGTGCCAGCAGTGACCCCGGGACAGGGCGGTACTTC. The rearrangement joins TRBV6-1 to TRBJ2-7; 9 bases match TRBD1. The CDR3 loop spans 12 amino acids. From germline, CDR1 is MNHNS and CDR2 SASEGT. V was clipped by 3 bases and J by 12 bases; unmatched bases: 6.

This rearrangement joins TRBV14 to TRBJ2-7, with 10 positions matching TRBD1. This CDR3 region has 14 residues. CDR1 and CDR2 from the germline V gene are SGHDN and FVKESK. The ends lost 7 bases at V and 3 bases at J; junction bases unmatched: 6. CDR3 sequence reads: CASTPGTGVYEQYF. The CDR3 bases are TGTGCCAGCACCCCCGGGACAGGGGTCTACGAGCAGTACTTC.